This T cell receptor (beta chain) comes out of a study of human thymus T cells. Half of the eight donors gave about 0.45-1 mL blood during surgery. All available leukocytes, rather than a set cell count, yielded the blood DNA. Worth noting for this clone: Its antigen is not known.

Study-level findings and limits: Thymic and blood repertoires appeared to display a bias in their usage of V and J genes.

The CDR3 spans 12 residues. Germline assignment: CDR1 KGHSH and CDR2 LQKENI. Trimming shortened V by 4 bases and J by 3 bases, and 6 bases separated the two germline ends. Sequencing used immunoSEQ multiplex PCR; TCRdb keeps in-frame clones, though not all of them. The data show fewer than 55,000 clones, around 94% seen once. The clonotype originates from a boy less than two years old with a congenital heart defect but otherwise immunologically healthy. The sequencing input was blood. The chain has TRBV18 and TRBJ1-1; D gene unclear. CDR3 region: CASSRGDTEAFF. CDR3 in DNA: TGTGCCAGCTCACGGGGAGACACTGAAGCTTTCTTT.